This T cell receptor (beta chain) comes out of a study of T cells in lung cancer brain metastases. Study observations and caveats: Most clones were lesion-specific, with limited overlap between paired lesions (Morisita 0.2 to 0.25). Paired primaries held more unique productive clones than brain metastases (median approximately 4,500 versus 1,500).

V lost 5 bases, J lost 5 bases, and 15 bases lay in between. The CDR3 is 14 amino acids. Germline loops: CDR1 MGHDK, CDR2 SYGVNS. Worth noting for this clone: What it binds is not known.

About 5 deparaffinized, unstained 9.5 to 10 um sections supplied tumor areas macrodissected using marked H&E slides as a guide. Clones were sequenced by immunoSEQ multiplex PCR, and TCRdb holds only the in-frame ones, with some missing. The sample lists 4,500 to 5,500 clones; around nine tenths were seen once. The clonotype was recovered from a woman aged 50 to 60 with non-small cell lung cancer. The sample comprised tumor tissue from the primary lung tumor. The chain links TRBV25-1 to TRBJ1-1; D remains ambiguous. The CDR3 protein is CASSSQTGQTEAFF. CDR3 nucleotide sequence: TGTGCCAGCAGTTCGCAAACTGGGCAGACTGAAGCTTTCTTT.